The next 14 T cell receptor beta chains were all read from a single sample in a study of blood T cell repertoires in COVID-19. Repertoires were generated with immunoSEQ multiplex PCR, while TCRdb's copy carries only in-frame clones and drops some. Among over 200,000 clones listed, about 87% were seen once. The sequenced sample consisted of peripheral blood. These receptors were collected from a man younger than 45 with COVID-19, enrolled during active disease.

CDR3 amino acids: CASSLTDSGYTF. The CDR3 coding sequence is TGTGCCAGCAGCTTAACGGACAGTGGCTACACCTTC. This rearrangement joins TRBV7-2 to TRBJ1-2, with D maybe TRBD1 (6 bases). The V gene's germline CDR1 is SGHTA and CDR2 FQGNSA. Trimming cost V 2 bases and J 7 bases, with 8 bases left between them. This CDR3 is 12 amino acids long.

The chain carries TRBV27 and TRBJ2-2, with TRBD1 matching over 7 bases. The CDR3 runs to 15 residues. J was trimmed by 2 bases and V by 7 bases; bases with no gene match: 7. From germline, CDR1 is MNHEY and CDR2 SMNVEV (reference sequence). CDR3 coding DNA: TGTGCCAGCACCGAGACAGGGCTTAACACCGGGGAGCTGTTTTTT. It codes for CASTETGLNTGELFF.

The CDR3 sequence: CASSFVREGEQYF. The CDR3 DNA sequence: TGTGCCAGCAGTTTCGTACGTGAGGGTGAGCAGTACTTC. The chain combines TRBV12-3 or TRBV12-4 with TRBJ2-7; weak D call: TRBD2 (5 bases). This CDR3 comprises 13 residues. Trimming left V 3 bases short and J 7 bases short, with 13 bases between.

This clone came up a few times. V gene TRBV7-9 combines with J gene TRBJ2-1, with TRBD2 identical over 10 bases. This CDR3 comprises 18 residues. Germline trimming cut 1 base from V and 1 base from J; bases unmatched to any gene: 7. The germline V gene has CDR1 SEHNR and CDR2 FQNEAQ (reference sequence). The CDR3: CASSLGVAGGPSYNEQFF. CDR3 sequence (DNA): TGTGCCAGCAGCTTAGGGGTAGCGGGAGGACCTTCCTACAATGAGCAGTTCTTC.

The CDR3 sequence is CASSLTSGRAYEQYF. The CDR3 DNA is TGTGCCAGCTCACTTACTAGCGGGAGGGCCTACGAGCAGTACTTC. The J gene is TRBJ2-7, the V gene TRBV28; 13 positions match TRBD2. CDR1 is MDHEN and CDR2 is SYDVKM in the germline V gene. CDR3 size: 15 residues. The junction had 6 bases not matched to a gene; V was cut back by 8 bases and J by 2 bases. Based on the CDR3 plus reference TRBV28 and TRBJ2-7, the full variable domain is DVKVTQSSRYLVKRTGEKVFLECVQDMDHENMFWYRQDPGLGLRLIYFSYDVKMKEKGDIPEGYSVSREKKERFSLILESASTNQTSMYLCASSLTSGRAYEQYFGPGTRLTVT.

The J gene is TRBJ1-2, the V gene TRBV4-3, with D perhaps TRBD1 (5 bases). V dropped 0 bases and J dropped 8 bases, with 13 bases sitting between them. The germline V gene encodes CDR1 LGHNA and CDR2 YSLEER. This CDR3 region has 14 residues. CDR3 loop: CASSQDRGEYGYTF. CDR3 sequence (DNA): TGCGCCAGCAGCCAAGATCGGGGGGAGTACGGCTACACCTTC.

The chain joins TRBV7-3 to TRBJ1-1, with no clear D. CDR1 and CDR2 from the germline V gene are SGHTA and FQGTGA. The CDR3 consists of 15 residues. The ends were cut back, 1 base at V and 2 bases at J, with 11 bases in the middle. CDR3 coding DNA: TGTGCCAGCAGCTTAAAGAGAGTGGTTAACACTGAAGCTTTCTTT. This encodes CASSLKRVVNTEAFF.

The chain employs TRBV5-1 and TRBJ2-7; D unclear. The V gene's germline CDR1 is SGHRS and CDR2 YFSETQ. CDR3 size: 14 residues. Trimming removed 3 bases from V and 1 base from J, with 11 bases in between. The CDR3 reads CASSSTSLSYEQYF. The DNA for the CDR3 is TGCGCCAGCAGCTCGACTTCCCTTTCCTACGAGCAGTACTTC.

This clone was seen a single time. This chain uses TRBV4-3 with TRBJ2-1; 7 bases map to TRBD1. Germline V gene lookup returns CDR1 LGHNA and CDR2 YSLEER. This CDR3 comprises 13 residues. V lost 5 bases and J lost 7; bases outside the gene matches: 5. The CDR3 loop is CASSYDRANEQFF. CDR3 nucleotide sequence: TGCGCCAGCAGCTATGACAGGGCAAATGAGCAGTTCTTC.

J is TRBJ1-2 and V is TRBV5-1; D is unresolved. This CDR3 is 16 amino acids long. Germline V gene data show CDR1 as SGHRS and CDR2 as YFSETQ. V was cut by 3 bases and J by 1 base, with 16 bases left in between. The CDR3 nucleotides are TGCGCCAGCAGCTCCGGCGCACGCGGGAATAACTATGGCTACACCTTC. This translates into CASSSGARGNNYGYTF. Full variable domain (outside the CDR3, taken from reference TRBV5-1 and TRBJ1-2): KAGVTQTPRYLIKTRGQQVTLSCSPISGHRSVSWYQQTPGQGLQFLFEYFSETQRNKGNFPGRFSGRQFSNSRSEMNVSTLELGDSALYLCASSSGARGNNYGYTFGSGTRLTVV.

This clone was picked up one time. The J gene is TRBJ1-3, the V gene TRBV11-2; D perhaps matches TRBD1 (6 bases). The CDR3 has 16 residues. V dropped 4 bases and J dropped 2 bases, with 15 bases sitting between them. Germline-derived CDR1 and CDR2 are SGHAT and FQNNGV. This CDR3 is CASSSRGGAAGNTIYF. DNA of the CDR3: TGTGCCAGCAGCTCTCGAGGGGGGGCCGCTGGAAACACCATATATTTT.

This chain links TRBV18 with TRBJ1-5; 8 positions agree with TRBD1. Germline CDR1 reads KGHSH; CDR2 reads LQKENI. After removal of 0 bases from V and 7 bases from J, the junction contained 8 bases not matched to a gene. CDR3 size: 16 residues. The CDR3 loop is CASSPPTDRGPQPQHF. In DNA, the CDR3 is TGTGCCAGCTCACCACCGACAGACAGGGGACCCCAGCCCCAGCATTTT.

The V call is TRBV12-5, the J call TRBJ1-1; no reliable D call. The V and J ends lost 6 bases and 4 bases respectively, with 12 bases between them. CDR1 LGHNT and CDR2 FRNRAP come from the germline V gene. The CDR3 loop spans 13 amino acids. The CDR3, as DNA: TGTGCTAGTGGCCCCGGATGGGCCACTGAAGCTTTCTTT. Translated, it gives CASGPGWATEAFF.

The chain links TRBV6-6 to TRBJ2-7, with 7 bases aligning to TRBD2. V was clipped by 10 bases and J by 4 bases; unmatched bases: 19. The germline CDR1 and CDR2 sequences are MNHNY and SVGAGI (reference sequence). This CDR3 region has 16 residues. The CDR3: CATNPRGEREFYEQYF. The CDR3 DNA is TGTGCCACCAATCCCCGGGGGGAGCGGGAATTTTACGAGCAGTACTTC.